This T cell receptor beta chain was identified during a study of T-cell memory formation after mild COVID-19 (TCRdb year 2021). As for the study more broadly: Most TCR sequence clusters were specific to one of the two donors. In two donors, T-cell clones that expanded and contracted after mild COVID-19 were followed by sequencing TCRalpha and TCRbeta repertoires longitudinally. Two young, previously healthy adult volunteers made up the cohort, one male and one female. On the study overall, not on this receptor specifically: Contracting CD4+ clones were located mainly in the CM and EM memory subsets, whereas CD8+ clones were found to be enriched in EMRA. Whether the second-wave clones peaking on day 37 were SARS-CoV-2 specific was not confirmed. Some responding clones were detected in pre-infection memory, suggesting pre-existing cross-reactive memory T cells joined the SARS-CoV-2 response. The study covered only two mild cases, and larger cohorts including severe cases with pre-infection samples were considered necessary. From day 15 to 85, contracting clones showed balanced CD4/CD8 phenotypes, whereas a second wave of clones that expanded from day 15 to 37 leaned towards CD4+.

The sequencer listed for this sample is Illumina NovaSeq 6000. Using 5'RACE with constant-segment primers, TCRalpha and TCRbeta cDNA libraries were constructed, with sample barcodes and unique molecular identifiers added in the process. Trizol reagent was used to extract RNA from every sample. Library amplification was performed in two PCR steps, and a second sample barcode and Illumina TruSeq adapters were introduced in the second step. Sequencing of the libraries was done on an Illumina NovaSeq, producing 2 x 150 bp paired-end reads. As for the authors' bioinformatics: The reads were demultiplexed and collapsed into UMI-guided consensus sequences using migec v1.2.7. Using mixcr v2.1.11, UMI consensuses were aligned to TRA and TRB V and J templates and then assembled into clonotypes. Clonotypes were classified as expanded or contracted when called significant by both edgeR and NoisET, with noise models trained on biological replicates. edgeR calls used a false discovery rate-adjusted p below 0.01 and a log2 fold-change threshold of 1. As an exploratory analysis of dynamics, max-normalized trajectories of the 1000 most abundant clonotypes were examined with PCA combined with hierarchical clustering. Separately sequenced CD4+ and CD8+ repertoires were used to assign the CD4 or CD8 phenotype of responding clones. The public sequencing data were trimmed at Q25 with fastp and processed into clonotypes with MiXCR by TCRdb, which kept only in-frame beta chains. Identical CDR3 proteins give one entry, which carries the most common genes and DNA. These V and J calls rely on TCRdb rather than the paper's analysis. This sample is represented by 550,000 to 650,000 distinct CDR3 sequences; roughly 17% of them were singletons. The biggest ten clones account for around 8.1% of the sample.

Ficoll-Paque density gradient centrifugation was used to isolate PBMCs. There are 17 amino acids in the CDR3, from cysteine to phenylalanine inclusive. Of all the DNA, just the CDR3 is kept, 51 bases in frame from base 1. The germline V gene supplies CDR1 MGHRA and CDR2 YSYEKL. About this clonotype itself: The specificity of this receptor is unknown. One end of the junction does not line up with germline, which may come from a read error.

The sequenced sample was PBMCs or a T cell subset sorted from them (not recorded which). The rearranged chain carries TRBV4-1 and TRBJ1-2; 9 bases in the junction line up with TRBD1. The TCR sequence derives from an adult woman who had mild COVID-19 (a few samples of this study predate the infection). The sample titles of this study are shuffled in the database, so cell type and time point are left out; the donor was told from shared clones. In nucleotides, the sequence is TGCTCCAGCAGCCAAGATGGCGACAGGGGGAAAATGATGGCTAATACCTTC. This sequence encodes CSSSQDGDRGKMMANTF.